One and the same sample provided the 10 T cell receptor beta chains below, sequenced in a study of T-cell reconstitution after alpha-beta-depleted transplantation in children. During its preparation, the TCRbeta library received unique molecular identifiers. TCRdb ran MiXCR on the PCR reads and lists one entry per CDR3 protein. This repertoire shows approximately 650,000 distinct CDR3 sequences, under 15% found once; its top ten account for 0.79%. The material sequenced was PBMCs, taken before TCRalphabeta/CD19-depleted stem cell transplant. Every receptor here comes from a girl aged 2 to 10 with congenital amegakaryocytic thrombocytopenia, due to receive a stem cell transplant.

This clonotype was recorded many times. The rearrangement uses TRBV7-3 and TRBJ2-1; no firm D call. V lost 3 bases and J lost 7, with 16 bases in between. There are 15 residues in the CDR3. The germline V gene has CDR1 SGHTA and CDR2 FQGTGA. The CDR3 reads CASSFRAGLRNEQFF. CDR3 sequence (DNA): TGTGCCAGCAGCTTTCGGGCAGGTTTACGGAATGAGCAGTTCTTC.

V is TRBV3-1 and J is TRBJ2-1; 7 bases align to TRBD2. The V gene end was trimmed by 4 bases and the J gene end by 10 bases; junction bases not matched to a gene: 13. Germline V gene data show CDR1 as LGHDT and CDR2 as YNNKEL (reference sequence). The CDR3 consists of 15 residues. CDR3: CASSPIKSGVGEQFF. CDR3 DNA: TGTGCCAGCAGCCCTATCAAGAGCGGGGTAGGGGAGCAGTTCTTC.

This clonotype has at least ten counts. The chain recombines TRBV5-1 with TRBJ1-1, with 8 nucleotides matching TRBD1. The CDR3 length is 15 residues. V lost 0 bases and J lost 4; bases outside the gene matches: 5. Germline CDR1 SGHRS, CDR2 YFSETQ. CDR3 sequence: CASSLGGQGSTEAFF. Here the CDR3 DNA reads TGCGCCAGCAGCTTGGGCGGACAGGGTAGCACTGAAGCTTTCTTT.

The chain links TRBV5-1 to TRBJ2-3; D gene unclear. Germline V gives CDR1 SGHRS, CDR2 YFSETQ. This CDR3 contains 14 residues. Trimming shortened V by 2 bases and J by 0 bases, and 7 bases separated the two germline ends. For the CDR3, the DNA is TGCGCCAGCAGCTTTTGGGCTAGCACAGATACGCAGTATTTT. This encodes CASSFWASTDTQYF.

The table lists this clonotype with many counts. J is TRBJ2-2 and V is TRBV15, with 13 bases aligning to TRBD2. After removal of 1 base from V and 5 bases from J, the junction contained 10 bases not matched to a gene. This CDR3 contains 19 residues. Looked up from germline, CDR1 is LNHNV and CDR2 is YYDKDF (reference sequence). CDR3 sequence (DNA): TGTGCCACCAGCAGAGGGGACTTAGGACTAGCGGGAGTTACCGGGGAGCTGTTTTTT. This gives the protein CATSRGDLGLAGVTGELFF.

This clonotype was recorded at least ten times. The chain joins TRBV12-3 or TRBV12-4 to TRBJ2-7; D is undetermined. This CDR3 spans 13 amino acids. Trimming took 5 bases from V and 6 from J, leaving 14 bases between them. CDR3 bases: TGTGCCAGCAGTCCAGACCGTCCCAGCGAGCAGTACTTC. This sequence encodes CASSPDRPSEQYF.

The genes are TRBV7-2 and TRBJ2-1; 12 bases agree with TRBD2. The length of the CDR3 is 16 residues. The ends lost 6 bases at V and 7 bases at J; junction bases unmatched: 10. The germline V gene encodes CDR1 SGHTA and CDR2 FQGNSA. CDR3 nucleotide sequence: TGTGCCAGCAGGACGAAGGGGGGACTAGCGGGTAATGAGCAGTTCTTC. Translating it yields CASRTKGGLAGNEQFF.

V is TRBV5-1 and J is TRBJ1-1, with a tentative D call TRBD1 (6 bases). The CDR3 covers 17 residues. Per germline, CDR1 SGHRS and CDR2 YFSETQ. V dropped 0 bases and J dropped 3 bases, with 18 bases sitting between them. Here the CDR3 reads CASSLVPGATLHTEAFF. CDR3 in DNA: TGCGCCAGCAGCTTGGTGCCGGGGGCGACCCTCCACACTGAAGCTTTCTTT.

The J gene is TRBJ2-7, the V gene TRBV20-1; D tentatively reads TRBD1 or TRBD2 (5 bases each). The CDR3 has 13 amino acids. The germline V gene encodes CDR1 DFQATT and CDR2 SNEGSKA (reference sequence). V lost 5 bases and J lost 0, with 11 bases in between. The CDR3 loop is CSALRGDSYEQYF. The CDR3 region has the DNA TGCAGTGCTCTGAGAGGGGACTCCTACGAGCAGTACTTC.

This clonotype was counted ten times or more. The chain employs TRBV6-2 or TRBV6-3 and TRBJ2-5; the match to TRBD1 covers 7 bases. Germline assignment: CDR1 MNHEY and CDR2 SVGEGT. V was pared by 7 bases and J by 4 bases, with 3 bases of the junction left unmatched. The CDR3 extends over 12 amino acids. The CDR3 region is CASKGAGETQYF. DNA of the CDR3: TGTGCCAGCAAGGGGGCAGGAGAGACCCAGTACTTC.